This entry features one T cell receptor (beta chain) sequence. The data belong to a study of blood T cell repertoires in COVID-19. In the study overall: Specimens from acute and convalescent COVID-19 originated in the United States, Italy and Spain. Sample material is recorded as cDNA or gDNA derived from T cells, B-cell-depleted T cells, or PBMCs.

Germline CDR1 reads ENHRY; CDR2 reads SYGVKD. This CDR3 comprises 17 residues. J was trimmed by 0 bases and V by 7 bases; bases with no gene match: 6. Per the original methods: Quantification of nucleated cells was approximated via reference gene primer amplification. Only in-frame clones appear in the TCRdb table, and some are missing; sequencing was by immunoSEQ multiplex PCR. That table furnishes V, J and clone size, whereas the DNA furnished D and trimming. The sample has just under 55,000 clones; over 75% are singletons. This rearrangement joins TRBV10-3 to TRBJ2-3; 14 bases line up with TRBD2. The TCR comes from a woman between 35 and 50 years old with active COVID-19. Source material: peripheral blood. The DNA for the CDR3 is TGTGCCATCACTATGGGACTAGCGGGGGCGAGCACAGATACGCAGTATTTT. Encoded protein: CAITMGLAGASTDTQYF.